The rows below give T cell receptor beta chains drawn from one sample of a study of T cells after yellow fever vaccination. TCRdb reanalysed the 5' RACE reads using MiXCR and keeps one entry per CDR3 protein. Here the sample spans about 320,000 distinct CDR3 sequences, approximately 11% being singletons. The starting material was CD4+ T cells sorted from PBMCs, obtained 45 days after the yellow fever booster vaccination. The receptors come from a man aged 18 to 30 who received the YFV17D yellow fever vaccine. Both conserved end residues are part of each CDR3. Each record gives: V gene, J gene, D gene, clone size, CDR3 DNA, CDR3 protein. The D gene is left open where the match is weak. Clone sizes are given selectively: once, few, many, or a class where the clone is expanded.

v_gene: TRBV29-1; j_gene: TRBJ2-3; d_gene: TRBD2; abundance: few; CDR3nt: TGCAGCGTTCAAAAGATAGCGGGGCCTAGCACAGATACGCAGTATTTT; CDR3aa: CSVQKIAGPSTDTQYF
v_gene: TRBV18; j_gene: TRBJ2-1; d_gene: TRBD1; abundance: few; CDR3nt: TGTGCCAGCTCACCACAGACAGGGGCGACAAGCAAGGAGCAGTTCTTC; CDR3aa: CASSPQTGATSKEQFF
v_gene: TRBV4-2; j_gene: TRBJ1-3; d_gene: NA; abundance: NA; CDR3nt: TGTGCCAGCAGCCCAAGGCGGGGGGGGAGCTCTGGAAACACCATATATTTT; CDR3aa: CASSPRRGGSSGNTIYF
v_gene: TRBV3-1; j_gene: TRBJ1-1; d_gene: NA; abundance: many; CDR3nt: TGTGCCGTCGGGCTTCCACTAACTGAAGCTTTCTTT; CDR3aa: CAVGLPLTEAFF
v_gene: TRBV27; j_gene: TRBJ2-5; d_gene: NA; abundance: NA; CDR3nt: TGTGCCAGCAGTTCGTTGGGTAGGGAGACCCAGTACTTC; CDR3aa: CASSSLGRETQYF
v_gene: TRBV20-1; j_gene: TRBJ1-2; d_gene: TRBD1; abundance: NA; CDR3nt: TGCAGTGCTGGGTCAGGGGGGGACTATGGCTACACCTTC; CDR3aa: CSAGSGGDYGYTF
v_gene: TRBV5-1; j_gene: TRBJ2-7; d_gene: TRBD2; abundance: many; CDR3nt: TGCGCCAGCAGCTTTACGGGACTACGAAGCTACGAGCAGTACTTC; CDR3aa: CASSFTGLRSYEQYF
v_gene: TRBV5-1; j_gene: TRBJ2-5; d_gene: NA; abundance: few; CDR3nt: TGCGCCAGCAGCACGCTCTACCAAGAGACCCAGTACTTC; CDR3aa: CASSTLYQETQYF
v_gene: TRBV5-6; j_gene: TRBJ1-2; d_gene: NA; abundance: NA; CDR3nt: TGTGCCAGCAGCCTGGGTGACGGCTATGGCTACACCTTC; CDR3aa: CASSLGDGYGYTF
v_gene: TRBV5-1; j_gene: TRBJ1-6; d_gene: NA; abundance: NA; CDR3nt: TGCGCCAGCAGCGGTGGGCTGGGGAGGAATTCACCCCTCCACTTT; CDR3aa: CASSGGLGRNSPLHF
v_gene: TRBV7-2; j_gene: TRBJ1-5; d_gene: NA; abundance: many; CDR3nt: TGTGCCAGCAGCTTAGACGGACTGAATCAGCCCCAGCATTTT; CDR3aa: CASSLDGLNQPQHF
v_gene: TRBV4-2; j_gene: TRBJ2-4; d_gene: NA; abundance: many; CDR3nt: TGTGCCAGCAGCCTGGACAGAAACATTCAGTACTTC; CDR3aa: CASSLDRNIQYF
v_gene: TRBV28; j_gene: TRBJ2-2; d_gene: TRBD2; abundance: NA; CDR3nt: TGTGCCAGCAAGGACGGGGGGAGCACCGGGGAGCTGTTTTTT; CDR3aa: CASKDGGSTGELFF
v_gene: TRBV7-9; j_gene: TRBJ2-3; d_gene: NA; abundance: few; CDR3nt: TGTGCCAGCAGCTTAGCAGGAGGGGGATTAGGCACAGATACGCAGTATTTT; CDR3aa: CASSLAGGGLGTDTQYF
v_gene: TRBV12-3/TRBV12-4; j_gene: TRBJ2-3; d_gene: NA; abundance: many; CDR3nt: TGTGCCAGCAGTACCACACAGGGTTTGGGCACAGATACGCAGTATTTT; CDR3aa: CASSTTQGLGTDTQYF
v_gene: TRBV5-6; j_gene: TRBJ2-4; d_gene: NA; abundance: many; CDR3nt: TGTGCCAGCAGCTCAACTTTGAACATTCAGTACTTC; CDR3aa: CASSSTLNIQYF
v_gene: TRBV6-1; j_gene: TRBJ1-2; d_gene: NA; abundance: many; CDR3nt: TGTGCCAGCAGTGGTTCGTCCTATGGCTACACCTTC; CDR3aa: CASSGSSYGYTF
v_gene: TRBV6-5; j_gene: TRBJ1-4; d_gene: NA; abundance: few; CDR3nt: TGTGCCAGCAGTTACTCGATCGGGCAGGTGTATGAAAAACTGTTTTTT; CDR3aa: CASSYSIGQVYEKLFF
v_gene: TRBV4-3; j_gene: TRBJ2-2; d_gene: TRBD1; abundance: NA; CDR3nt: TGCGCCAGCAGCCAAGATTTACAGGGGAGGCTGTTTTTT; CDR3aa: CASSQDLQGRLFF
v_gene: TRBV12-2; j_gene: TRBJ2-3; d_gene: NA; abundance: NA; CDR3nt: TGTGCAAGTAATACGGACCGTAGCACAGATACGCAGTATTTT; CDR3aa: CASNTDRSTDTQYF
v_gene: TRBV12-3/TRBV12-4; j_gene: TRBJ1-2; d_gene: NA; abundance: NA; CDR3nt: TGTGCCAGCAGTTTCGGGGTGACTGGCTACACCTTC; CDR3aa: CASSFGVTGYTF
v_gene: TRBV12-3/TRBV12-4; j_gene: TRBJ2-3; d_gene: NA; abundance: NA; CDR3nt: TGTGCCAGCAGTCACGAGCCGGGACCGTCTAGCACAGATACGCAGTATTTT; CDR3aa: CASSHEPGPSSTDTQYF
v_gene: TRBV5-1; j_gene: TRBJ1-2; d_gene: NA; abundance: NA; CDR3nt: TGCGCCAGCAGCCCCGGGACAATTGAATATGGCTACACCTTC; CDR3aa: CASSPGTIEYGYTF
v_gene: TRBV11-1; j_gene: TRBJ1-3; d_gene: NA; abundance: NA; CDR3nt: TGTGCCAGCAGAGACAGAGACTCTGGAAACACCATATATTTT; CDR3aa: CASRDRDSGNTIYF
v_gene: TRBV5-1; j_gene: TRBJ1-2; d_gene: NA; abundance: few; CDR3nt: TGCGCCAGCAGCCCGGACCAGGCCGGCTACACCTTC; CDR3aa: CASSPDQAGYTF
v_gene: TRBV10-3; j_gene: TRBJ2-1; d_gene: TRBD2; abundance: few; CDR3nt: TGTGCCATCAGTAGGGATAGCGGGGCTTACAATGAGCAGTTCTTC; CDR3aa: CAISRDSGAYNEQFF
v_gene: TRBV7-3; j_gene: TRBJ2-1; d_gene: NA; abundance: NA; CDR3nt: TGTGCCAGCTGGGGGGACAGCCGCTCCTACAATGAGCAGTTCTTC; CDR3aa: CASWGDSRSYNEQFF
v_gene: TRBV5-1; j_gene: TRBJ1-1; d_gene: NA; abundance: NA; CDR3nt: TGCGCCAGCAGCTTGGGTGGAGTGACAAACACTGAAGCTTTCTTT; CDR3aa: CASSLGGVTNTEAFF
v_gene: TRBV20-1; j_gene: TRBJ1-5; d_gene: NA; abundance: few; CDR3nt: TGCAGTGCTTTGAGGACAGCCTCTCAGCCCCAGCATTTT; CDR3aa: CSALRTASQPQHF
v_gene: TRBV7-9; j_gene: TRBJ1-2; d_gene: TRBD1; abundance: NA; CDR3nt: TGTGCCAGCACCCTACAGGGGATGAGGGGCTACACCTTC; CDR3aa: CASTLQGMRGYTF
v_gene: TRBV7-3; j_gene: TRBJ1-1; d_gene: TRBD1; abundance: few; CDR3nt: TGTGCCAGCAGCGTGCTACAGGGGGGAACTGAAGCTTTCTTT; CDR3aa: CASSVLQGGTEAFF
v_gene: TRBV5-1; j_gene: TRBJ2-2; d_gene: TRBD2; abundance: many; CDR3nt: TGCGCCAGCAGCCCGTCTAGCGGGGGGTACACCGGGGAGCTGTTTTTT; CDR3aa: CASSPSSGGYTGELFF
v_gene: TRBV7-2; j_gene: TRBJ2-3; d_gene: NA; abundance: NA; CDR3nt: TGTGCCAGCAGCTTCAGACTACCGGGAGATACGCAGTATTTT; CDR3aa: CASSFRLPGDTQYF
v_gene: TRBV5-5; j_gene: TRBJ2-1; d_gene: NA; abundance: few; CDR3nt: TGTGCCAGCAGCTTGGCAGATCCCAGGTCGGGGCAGTTCTTC; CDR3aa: CASSLADPRSGQFF
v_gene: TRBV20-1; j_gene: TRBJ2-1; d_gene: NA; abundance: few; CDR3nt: TGCAGTGCTAAACGGGGCTACCATGAGCAGTTCTTC; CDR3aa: CSAKRGYHEQFF
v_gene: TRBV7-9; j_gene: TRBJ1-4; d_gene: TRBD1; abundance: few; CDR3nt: TGTGCCAGCAGCGCCGGACAGGGGGCAGAAACTAATGAAAAACTGTTTTTT; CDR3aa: CASSAGQGAETNEKLFF
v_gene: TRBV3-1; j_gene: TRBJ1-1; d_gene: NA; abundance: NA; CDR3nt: TGTGCCAGCAGCCAAGAGGGGACGGCTGAAGCTTTCTTT; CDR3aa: CASSQEGTAEAFF
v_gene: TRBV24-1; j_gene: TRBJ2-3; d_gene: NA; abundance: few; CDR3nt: TGTGCCACCGCTAACGGACGTCGAGCAGATACGCAGTATTTT; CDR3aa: CATANGRRADTQYF
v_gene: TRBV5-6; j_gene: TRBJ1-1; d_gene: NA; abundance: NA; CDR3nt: TGTGCCAGCAGCTTTGTGGGGCGCGGGGTCACTGAAGCTTTCTTT; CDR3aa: CASSFVGRGVTEAFF
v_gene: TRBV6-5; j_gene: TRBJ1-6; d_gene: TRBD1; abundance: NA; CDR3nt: TGTGCCAGCAGTCGTAGACAGGGAGGGTCACCCCTCCACTTT; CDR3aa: CASSRRQGGSPLHF
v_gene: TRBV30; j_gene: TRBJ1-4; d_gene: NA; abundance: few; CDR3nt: TGTGCCTGGAGACCCTTGGGCAGGGGTAATGAAAAACTGTTTTTT; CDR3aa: CAWRPLGRGNEKLFF
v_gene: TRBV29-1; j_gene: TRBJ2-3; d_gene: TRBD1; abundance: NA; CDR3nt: TGCAGCCAGGTGACAGGGGGCTTAGCAGATACGCAGTATTTT; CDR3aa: CSQVTGGLADTQYF
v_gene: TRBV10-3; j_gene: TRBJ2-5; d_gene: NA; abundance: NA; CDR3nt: TGTGCCATCAGTGAAGGGGGGCCTGGGGAGACCCAGTACTTC; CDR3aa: CAISEGGPGETQYF
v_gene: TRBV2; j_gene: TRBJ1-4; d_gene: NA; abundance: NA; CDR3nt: TGTGCCAGCAATCCCGGGGTCAATGAAAAACTGTTTTTT; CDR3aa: CASNPGVNEKLFF
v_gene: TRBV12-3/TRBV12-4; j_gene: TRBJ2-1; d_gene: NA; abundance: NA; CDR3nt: TGTGCCAGTAGGTTCGGGTGGCTTCGGCAGTTCTTC; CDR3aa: CASRFGWLRQFF
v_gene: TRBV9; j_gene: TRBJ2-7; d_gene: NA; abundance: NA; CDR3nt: TGTGCCAGCAGCCCCCGACAGCCGGGAGACGAGCAGTACTTC; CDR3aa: CASSPRQPGDEQYF
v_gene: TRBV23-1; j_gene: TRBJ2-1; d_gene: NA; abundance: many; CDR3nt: TGCGCCAGCAGTCCCCGAGGGACACACAAATTCTCCTACAATGAGCAGTTCTTC; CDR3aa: CASSPRGTHKFSYNEQFF
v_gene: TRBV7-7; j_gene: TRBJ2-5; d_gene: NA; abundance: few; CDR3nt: TGTGCCAGCAGCTTAGATCCAGGGATAGAGACCCAGTACTTC; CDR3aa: CASSLDPGIETQYF
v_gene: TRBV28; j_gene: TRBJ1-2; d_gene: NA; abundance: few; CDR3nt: TGTGCCAGCAGTTTCTCGACGACGGGAGGGAGTGGCTACACCTTC; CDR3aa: CASSFSTTGGSGYTF
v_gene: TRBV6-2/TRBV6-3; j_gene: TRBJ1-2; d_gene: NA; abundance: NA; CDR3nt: TGTGCCAGCAGATCGGGGAGCGCGAGATGGAACTATGGCTACACCTTC; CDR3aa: CASRSGSARWNYGYTF
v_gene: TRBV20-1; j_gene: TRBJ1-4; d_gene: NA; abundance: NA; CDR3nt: TGCAGTGCACGGGTTCCTGGGGACGGGGAAAAACTGTTTTTT; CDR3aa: CSARVPGDGEKLFF